This is a list of T cell receptor beta chains from one sample in a study of blood T cell repertoires in COVID-19. The table came from immunoSEQ multiplex PCR; TCRdb's copy has only in-frame clones and leaves some out. Counted here are roughly 97,000 clones, 85% to 90% occurring once; the ten biggest clones make up 4.5% to 5.5%. Sequencing input: peripheral blood. Receptors originate from a human donor in a cohort sampled during active COVID-19. The CDR3 runs from the conserved cysteine through the conserved F or W. D genes are given only for firm matches. Clone size is given for some rows only: seen once, a few or many times, or a class if the clone is expanded.

d_call: TRBD2
clone_size: -
j_call: TRBJ2-1
v_call: TRBV24-1
cdr3_nt: TGTGCCACCAGTTTAGCGGGGGGGGCTTACAATGAGCAGTTCTTC
cdr3_aa: CATSLAGGAYNEQFF

d_call: -
clone_size: -
j_call: TRBJ2-3
v_call: TRBV29-1
cdr3_nt: TGCAGCGTCTCACCCCCTGAGGATACGCAGTATTTT
cdr3_aa: CSVSPPEDTQYF

d_call: -
clone_size: -
j_call: TRBJ1-5
v_call: TRBV5-8
cdr3_nt: TGTGCCAGCAGCGGGGGGGGGATTGGCAATCAGCCCCAGCATTTT
cdr3_aa: CASSGGGIGNQPQHF

d_call: -
clone_size: few
j_call: TRBJ1-2
v_call: TRBV2
cdr3_nt: TGTGCCAGCAGTTTCGACAGTGGGAACTATGGCTACACCTTC
cdr3_aa: CASSFDSGNYGYTF

d_call: -
clone_size: -
j_call: TRBJ2-7
v_call: TRBV5-1
cdr3_nt: TGCGCCAGCAGCGCTGGACACAGCTCCTACGAGCAGTACTTC
cdr3_aa: CASSAGHSSYEQYF

d_call: TRBD2
clone_size: -
j_call: TRBJ2-5
v_call: TRBV7-2
cdr3_nt: TGTGCCAGCGGGGGGGGTTCGAAGACCCAGTACTTC
cdr3_aa: CASGGGSKTQYF

d_call: -
clone_size: -
j_call: TRBJ2-6
v_call: TRBV4-3
cdr3_nt: TGCGCCAGCAGTCCGCAGGGAAGGCTAAACTCTGGGGCCAACGTCCTGACTTTC
cdr3_aa: CASSPQGRLNSGANVLTF

d_call: -
clone_size: -
j_call: TRBJ1-4
v_call: TRBV9
cdr3_nt: TGTGCCAGCAGCGGAGGGACTGCTAATGAAAAACTGTTTTTT
cdr3_aa: CASSGGTANEKLFF

d_call: TRBD1
clone_size: once
j_call: TRBJ2-7
v_call: TRBV27
cdr3_nt: TGTGCCAGCAGTTTGCGGACAGGGAGCTACGAGCAGTACTTC
cdr3_aa: CASSLRTGSYEQYF

d_call: -
clone_size: -
j_call: TRBJ1-1
v_call: TRBV7-2
cdr3_nt: TGTGCCAGCAGCTTAGACAATATCTACACTGAAGCTTTCTTT
cdr3_aa: CASSLDNIYTEAFF

d_call: TRBD2
clone_size: -
j_call: TRBJ2-5
v_call: TRBV9
cdr3_nt: TGTGCCAGCAGCCCACCCGGGACTAGTCATTCCCTCCAGTACTTC
cdr3_aa: CASSPPGTSHSLQYF

d_call: -
clone_size: -
j_call: TRBJ1-2
v_call: TRBV5-1
cdr3_nt: TGCGCCAGCAGCTTGGCGGGGAATGGTGGCTACACCTTC
cdr3_aa: CASSLAGNGGYTF

d_call: TRBD2
clone_size: -
j_call: TRBJ2-3
v_call: TRBV5-1
cdr3_nt: TGCGCCAGCAGCCCTCCTCTAGCGGCGTCCTTATATACGCAGTATTTT
cdr3_aa: CASSPPLAASLYTQYF

d_call: -
clone_size: -
j_call: TRBJ2-4
v_call: TRBV7-9
cdr3_nt: TGTGCCAGCAGCCCCCAGGACAGCTTAGCCAAAAACATTCAGTACTTC
cdr3_aa: CASSPQDSLAKNIQYF

d_call: -
clone_size: once
j_call: TRBJ1-1
v_call: TRBV20-1
cdr3_nt: TGCAGTGCTAGTTTGCCGGGTATGGTCTCTGAAGCTTTCTTT
cdr3_aa: CSASLPGMVSEAFF

d_call: TRBD2
clone_size: -
j_call: TRBJ2-2
v_call: TRBV5-1
cdr3_nt: TGCGCCAGCAGCTTGGAGGGTAGCGGGGGACGTAACACCGGGGAGCTGTTTTTT
cdr3_aa: CASSLEGSGGRNTGELFF

d_call: -
clone_size: -
j_call: TRBJ2-1
v_call: TRBV20-1
cdr3_nt: TGCAGTGCTAGTGGGCCAGGGGTCAACAATGAGCAGTTCTTC
cdr3_aa: CSASGPGVNNEQFF

d_call: TRBD1
clone_size: -
j_call: TRBJ2-3
v_call: TRBV27
cdr3_nt: TGTGCCAGCAGTCCCGACAGGGGGCTTGGGGCAGATACGCAGTATTTT
cdr3_aa: CASSPDRGLGADTQYF

d_call: TRBD2
clone_size: -
j_call: TRBJ2-2
v_call: TRBV6-2/TRBV6-3
cdr3_nt: TGTGCCAGCAGTTACCCGGGCGTGGCGGGGGCCGGGGAGCTGTTTTTT
cdr3_aa: CASSYPGVAGAGELFF

d_call: TRBD1
clone_size: -
j_call: TRBJ1-6
v_call: TRBV30
cdr3_nt: TGTGCCTGGAAGGGGACGACAGGGGTAAATTCACCCCTCCACTTT
cdr3_aa: CAWKGTTGVNSPLHF

d_call: -
clone_size: -
j_call: TRBJ1-2
v_call: TRBV19
cdr3_nt: TGTGCCAGTAGTTTTGGCAGGGTCCGTGGCTACACCTTC
cdr3_aa: CASSFGRVRGYTF

d_call: -
clone_size: -
j_call: TRBJ1-3
v_call: TRBV3-1/TRBV3-2
cdr3_nt: TGTGCCAGCAGCCGGGGGAGGCCAGGGGGAAACACCATATATTTT
cdr3_aa: CASSRGRPGGNTIYF